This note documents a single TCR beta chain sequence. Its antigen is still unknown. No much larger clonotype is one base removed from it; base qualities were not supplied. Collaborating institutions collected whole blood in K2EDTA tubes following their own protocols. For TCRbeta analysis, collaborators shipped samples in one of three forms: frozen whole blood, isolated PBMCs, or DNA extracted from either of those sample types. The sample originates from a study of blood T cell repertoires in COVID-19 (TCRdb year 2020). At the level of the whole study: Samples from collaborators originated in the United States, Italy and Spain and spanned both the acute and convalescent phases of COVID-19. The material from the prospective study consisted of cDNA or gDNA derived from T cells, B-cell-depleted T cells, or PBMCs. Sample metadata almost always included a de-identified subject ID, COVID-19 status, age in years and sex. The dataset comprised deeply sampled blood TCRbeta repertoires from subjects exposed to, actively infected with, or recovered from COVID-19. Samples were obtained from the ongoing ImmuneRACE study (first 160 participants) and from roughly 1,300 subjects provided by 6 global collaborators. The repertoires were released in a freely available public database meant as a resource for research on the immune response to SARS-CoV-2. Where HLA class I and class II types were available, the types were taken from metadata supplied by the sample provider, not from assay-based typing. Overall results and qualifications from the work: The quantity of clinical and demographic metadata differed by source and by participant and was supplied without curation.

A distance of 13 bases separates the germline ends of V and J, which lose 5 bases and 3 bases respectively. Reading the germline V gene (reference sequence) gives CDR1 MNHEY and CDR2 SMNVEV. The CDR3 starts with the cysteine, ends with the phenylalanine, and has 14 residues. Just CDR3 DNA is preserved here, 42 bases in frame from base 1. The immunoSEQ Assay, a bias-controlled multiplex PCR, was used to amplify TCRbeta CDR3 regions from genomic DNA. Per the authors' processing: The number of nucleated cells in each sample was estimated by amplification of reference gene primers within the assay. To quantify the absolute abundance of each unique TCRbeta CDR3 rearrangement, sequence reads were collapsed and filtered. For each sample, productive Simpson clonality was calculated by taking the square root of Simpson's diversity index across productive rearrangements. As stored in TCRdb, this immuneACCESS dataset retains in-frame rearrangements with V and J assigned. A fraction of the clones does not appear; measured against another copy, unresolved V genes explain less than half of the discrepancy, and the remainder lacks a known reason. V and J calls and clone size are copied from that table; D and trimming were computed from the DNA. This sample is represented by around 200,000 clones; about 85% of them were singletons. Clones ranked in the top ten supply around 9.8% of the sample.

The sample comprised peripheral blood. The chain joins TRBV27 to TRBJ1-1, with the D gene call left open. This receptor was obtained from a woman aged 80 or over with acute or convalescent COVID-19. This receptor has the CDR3 CASSEHQEHTEAFF. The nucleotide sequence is TGTGCCAGCAGTGAGCACCAGGAACACACTGAAGCTTTCTTT.